The rows below give T cell receptor beta chains drawn from one sample of a study of T cells after yellow fever vaccination. Via MiXCR, TCRdb re-called the 5' RACE reads, giving one row per CDR3 protein. The top ten hold roughly 0.93% of the sample, which has under 300,000 distinct CDR3 sequences, less than 9% seen once. The sequencing used CD4+ T cells sorted from PBMCs, collected 15 days after the yellow fever booster vaccination. The source is a man aged 30 to 45 who received the YFV17D yellow fever vaccine. CDR3s include the opening cysteine and the closing phenylalanine or tryptophan. A D gene is named only where the DNA matches it firmly. Not every row has a clone size; where given, it reads once, few, many or a size class.

TGTGCCAGCAGTTTCGGGACAGGTCGGATCTCTGGAAACACCATATATTTT CASSFGTGRISGNTIYF 17 TRBV28 TRBD1 TRBJ1-3 -
TGCAGTGCTAGAGGCGGGGCGGGAGGGCCGGATACGCAGTATTTT CSARGGAGGPDTQYF 15 TRBV20-1 TRBD2 TRBJ2-3 few
TGCAGTGCTAGAACGGACAGGAGTAGCACAGATACGCAGTATTTT CSARTDRSSTDTQYF 15 TRBV20-1 TRBD1 TRBJ2-3 -
TGCAGTGCGTTTTCACCCGGGACTACCTCAAGTGCCGGGGAGCTGTTTTTT CSAFSPGTTSSAGELFF 17 TRBV20-1 TRBD2 TRBJ2-2 few
TGTGCCAGTAGGGTAGGGGGTTCTGGGGCCAACGTCCTGACTTTC CASRVGGSGANVLTF 15 TRBV19 - TRBJ2-6 -
TGCGCCACCGCAGGGGGACAGGGGTTCGAGCAGTTCTTC CATAGGQGFEQFF 13 TRBV10-1 TRBD1 TRBJ2-1 few
TGTGCCAGCAGCTTAGCGCCTACACACACCGGGGAGCTGTTTTTT CASSLAPTHTGELFF 15 TRBV7-2 - TRBJ2-2 -
TGTGCCATCAGTGAGCAGTTGGCAGGGGGGAGCTATGGCTACACCTTC CAISEQLAGGSYGYTF 16 TRBV10-3 TRBD1 TRBJ1-2 -
TGTGCCAGCAGCTTAGGGGCAGGGGGCGGCACTGAAGCTTTCTTT CASSLGAGGGTEAFF 15 TRBV7-2 TRBD1 TRBJ1-1 few
TGTGCCAGCAGCGCTTTGGGGGGGACTGAAGCTTTCTTT CASSALGGTEAFF 13 TRBV7-6 - TRBJ1-1 many
TGCAGTGCTAGAAGACAGCCCAATCAGCCCCAGCATTTT CSARRQPNQPQHF 13 TRBV20-1 - TRBJ1-5 few
TGTGCCAGCAGTTGGAGGCGAAGCCAAGAGACCCAGTACTTC CASSWRRSQETQYF 14 TRBV6-2/TRBV6-3 - TRBJ2-5 -
TGTGCCAGCGAGGCATTCGACGGGGAGCTGTTTTTT CASEAFDGELFF 12 TRBV3-1 - TRBJ2-2 many
TGCGCCAGCAGGCCTACAGGGACAGCTGGCGCCAACGTCCTGACTTTC CASRPTGTAGANVLTF 16 TRBV5-1 TRBD1 TRBJ2-6 -
TGCAGTGCTAGAGATGAGAGGACAGGGAGCAATGAGCAGTTCTTC CSARDERTGSNEQFF 15 TRBV20-1 TRBD1 TRBJ2-1 -
TGTGCCAGCTCACCATCCGCTCCGGGACTAGCATTTTATGAGCAGTTCTTC CASSPSAPGLAFYEQFF 17 TRBV18 TRBD2 TRBJ2-1 -
TGTGCCAGCAGTTTAAAGGGGAGTTCCTACAATGAGCAGTTCTTC CASSLKGSSYNEQFF 15 TRBV12-3/TRBV12-4 - TRBJ2-1 many
TGTGCCATCAGTGAGATTCGGCTAGCGGGAGCCGGGGAGCTGTTTTTT CAISEIRLAGAGELFF 16 TRBV10-3 TRBD2 TRBJ2-2 few
TGTGCCAGCAGCCCCCCCGGGACAGAGAGTCTCTTC CASSPPGTESLF 12 TRBV7-9 TRBD1 TRBJ2-1 few
TGCGCCAGCAGCGCGTCAAACAGACTCCTCTATGGCTACACCTTC CASSASNRLLYGYTF 15 TRBV5-1 - TRBJ1-2 -
TGTGCAAGTCGCTTAAAAACAGTGGGGGCCTACGAGCAGTACTTC CASRLKTVGAYEQYF 15 TRBV12-2 - TRBJ2-7 -
TGTGCCAGCAGCCCCACTAGCGGGATAAAGACCCAGTACTTC CASSPTSGIKTQYF 14 TRBV7-9 TRBD2 TRBJ2-5 many
TGTGCCAGCGGCCTCCCTGCGGGGGGAAATACGCAGTATTTT CASGLPAGGNTQYF 14 TRBV5-8 TRBD2 TRBJ2-3 many
TGCGCCAGCAGCCCGGGAGGGTCCCCATACGAGCAGTACTTC CASSPGGSPYEQYF 14 TRBV5-1 TRBD2 TRBJ2-7 -
TGTGCCAGCAGCTTCTGGGCGGGACGCGGGGAGCTGTTTTTT CASSFWAGRGELFF 14 TRBV7-9 - TRBJ2-2 few
TGCGCCAGCAGTGAGTCCGGTAGGACCTACGAGCAGTACTTC CASSESGRTYEQYF 14 TRBV10-1 - TRBJ2-7 few
TGCGCCAGCAGCCAAGATACTAGCGGATTCTCCTACGAGCAGTACTTC CASSQDTSGFSYEQYF 16 TRBV4-3 TRBD2 TRBJ2-7 few
TGTGCCAGCAGCGTAGGACAGGGCTACACCGGGGAGCTGTTTTTT CASSVGQGYTGELFF 15 TRBV9 TRBD1 TRBJ2-2 many
TGCAGTGCTAGGGAGCTTCGGGGCACCGGGGAGCTGTTTTTT CSARELRGTGELFF 14 TRBV20-1 - TRBJ2-2 few
TGTGCCAGCAGCCCCAGGAGATCCTACGAGCAGTACTTC CASSPRRSYEQYF 13 TRBV12-3/TRBV12-4 - TRBJ2-7 many
TGTGCCAGCAGTTCCGTGGGCGCCTTAATGAAGGGACTGTTTTTT CASSSVGALMKGLFF 15 TRBV27 - TRBJ1-4 few
TGTGCCAGCAGTACCGGACTACCTTGGGATACGCAGTATTTT CASSTGLPWDTQYF 14 TRBV6-1 - TRBJ2-3 many
TGTGCCAGCAGGATAATCGGACAGGGAAGCAATCAGCCCCAGCATTTT CASRIIGQGSNQPQHF 16 TRBV27 TRBD1 TRBJ1-5 -